The rows below give T cell receptor beta chains drawn from one sample of a study of OX40 agonist ivuxolimab in advanced cancers. Libraries were prepared by immunoSEQ multiplex PCR; TCRdb keeps only in-frame clonotypes and omits some of them. The sample holds about 130,000 clones; 93% are singletons and the top ten take more than 1%. Sample: CD4+ or CD8+ T cells sorted from blood, taken in a trial of the OX40 agonist ivuxolimab. The receptors shown here come from an adult with an advanced solid tumor such as melanoma, head and neck, liver or kidney cancer. Each CDR3 is given with its conserved first and last residue. The order of the fields is clone size, V gene, D gene, J gene, CDR3 protein, CDR3 DNA. The D gene is left open where the match is weak. Rows may omit the clone size; those that give it use once, few, many or a size class.

NA	TRBV4-3	NA	TRBJ1-4	CASSQGSLLGTPNEKLFF	TGCGCCAGCAGCCAAGGAAGTTTACTCGGGACACCTAATGAAAAACTGTTTTTT
NA	TRBV10-1	NA	TRBJ1-2	CASRTPDIHGYTF	TGCGCCAGCAGGACGCCCGATATCCATGGCTACACCTTC
NA	TRBV30	NA	TRBJ1-1	CAWSVQVPTEAFF	TGTGCCTGGAGTGTACAGGTCCCCACTGAAGCTTTCTTT
NA	TRBV19	NA	TRBJ1-5	CASMGPAGFQPQHF	TGTGCCAGTATGGGGCCAGCGGGATTTCAGCCCCAGCATTTT
NA	TRBV7-2	NA	TRBJ2-3	CASSLAGRGSGTDTQYF	TGTGCCAGCAGCTTAGCGGGGCGAGGGTCAGGCACAGATACGCAGTATTTT
NA	TRBV9	NA	TRBJ1-6	CASSVNSVNSPLHF	TGTGCCAGCAGCGTAAACAGCGTCAATTCACCCCTCCACTTT
NA	TRBV7-2	TRBD1	TRBJ1-5	CASSPDRDQPQHF	TGTGCCAGCAGCCCTGACAGGGACCAGCCCCAGCATTTT
NA	TRBV10-3	NA	TRBJ2-5	CAISESWGGLETQYF	TGTGCCATCAGTGAGTCCTGGGGTGGTCTGGAGACCCAGTACTTC
NA	TRBV27	NA	TRBJ2-7	CASSSSYEQYF	TGTGCCAGCAGTTCATCCTACGAGCAGTACTTC
NA	TRBV7-2	TRBD1	TRBJ1-1	CASTQGAGNTEAFF	TGTGCCAGCACCCAGGGGGCCGGGAACACTGAAGCTTTCTTT
NA	TRBV5-1	TRBD1	TRBJ2-7	CASSLGAGQVSYEQYF	TGCGCCAGCAGCTTGGGGGCGGGACAGGTCTCCTACGAGCAGTACTTC
NA	TRBV6-5	NA	TRBJ1-1	CASSYRRGEAFF	TGTGCCAGCAGTTATCGCCGGGGGGAAGCTTTCTTT
NA	TRBV7-2	TRBD1	TRBJ1-1	CASSSRQGWLAFF	TGTGCCAGCAGCTCGCGACAGGGGTGGTTAGCTTTCTTT
NA	TRBV5-4	NA	TRBJ1-1	CASSSLAVAENTEAFF	TGTGCCAGCAGCTCCCTGGCAGTGGCGGAGAACACTGAAGCTTTCTTT
once	TRBV6-6	NA	TRBJ1-3	CASSGESGNTIYF	TGTGCCAGCAGTGGGGAGTCTGGAAACACCATATATTTT
NA	TRBV5-5	TRBD1	TRBJ1-5	CASSVDRGVQPQHF	TGTGCCAGCAGCGTAGACAGGGGGGTACAGCCCCAGCATTTT
NA	TRBV4-3	NA	TRBJ2-3	CASSQDPGGHSDTQYF	TGCGCCAGCAGCCAAGACCCAGGGGGGCACTCAGATACGCAGTATTTT
NA	TRBV4-1	NA	TRBJ2-3	CASSRVGGATDTQYF	TGCGCCAGCAGCCGAGTCGGGGGAGCCACAGATACGCAGTATTTT
NA	TRBV7-2	NA	TRBJ2-1	CASTVRTWTDANEQFF	TGTGCCAGCACCGTTCGAACGTGGACTGACGCGAATGAGCAGTTCTTC
NA	TRBV28	TRBD1	TRBJ1-5	CASSRGDRSQPQHF	TGTGCCAGCAGTAGGGGGGACAGGTCGCAGCCCCAGCATTTT
NA	TRBV9	NA	TRBJ2-1	CASSEGDLSSYNEQFF	TGTGCCAGCAGCGAGGGAGACCTGAGCTCCTACAATGAGCAGTTCTTC
few	TRBV7-2	NA	TRBJ1-3	CASSLALNSGNTIYF	TGTGCCAGCAGCTTAGCTTTGAACTCTGGAAACACCATATATTTT
NA	TRBV10-1	TRBD2	TRBJ2-3	CASSGSSGGTDTQYF	TGCGCCAGCAGTGGATCTAGCGGGGGCACAGATACGCAGTATTTT
NA	TRBV11-2	TRBD2	TRBJ2-2	CASSLVTSGRTGELFF	TGTGCCAGCAGCTTAGTTACTAGCGGGAGGACCGGGGAGCTGTTTTTT
NA	TRBV18	TRBD2	TRBJ2-3	CASSPGLAGVSDTQYF	TGTGCCAGCTCTCCGGGACTAGCGGGGGTATCAGATACGCAGTATTTT
NA	TRBV30	TRBD1	TRBJ1-2	CAWRQTGGGGYTF	TGTGCCTGGAGACAGACAGGGGGCGGCGGCTACACCTTC